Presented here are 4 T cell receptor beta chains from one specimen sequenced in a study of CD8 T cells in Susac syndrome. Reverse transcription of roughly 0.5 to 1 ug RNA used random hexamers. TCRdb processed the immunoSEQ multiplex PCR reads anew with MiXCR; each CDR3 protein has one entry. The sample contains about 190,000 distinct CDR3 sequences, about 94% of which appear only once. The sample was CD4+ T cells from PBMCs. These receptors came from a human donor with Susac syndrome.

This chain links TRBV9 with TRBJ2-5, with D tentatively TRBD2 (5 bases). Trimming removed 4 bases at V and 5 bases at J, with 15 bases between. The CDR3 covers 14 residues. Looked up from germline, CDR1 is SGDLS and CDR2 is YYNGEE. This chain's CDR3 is CASSPRPRGETQYF. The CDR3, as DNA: TGTGCCAGCAGCCCCCGGCCCAGAGGGGAGACCCAGTACTTC.

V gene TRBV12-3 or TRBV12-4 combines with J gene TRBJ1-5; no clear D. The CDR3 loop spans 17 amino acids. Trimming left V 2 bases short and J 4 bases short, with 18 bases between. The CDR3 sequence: CASSLRGARIGNQPQHF. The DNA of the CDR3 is TGTGCCAGCAGTTTACGTGGCGCCAGGATAGGTAATCAGCCCCAGCATTTT.

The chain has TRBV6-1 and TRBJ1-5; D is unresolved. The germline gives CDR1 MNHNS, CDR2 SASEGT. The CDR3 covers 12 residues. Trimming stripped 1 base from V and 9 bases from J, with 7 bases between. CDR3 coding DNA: TGTGCCAGCAGTGAAGGCACGGGGCCCCAGCATTTT. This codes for CASSEGTGPQHF.

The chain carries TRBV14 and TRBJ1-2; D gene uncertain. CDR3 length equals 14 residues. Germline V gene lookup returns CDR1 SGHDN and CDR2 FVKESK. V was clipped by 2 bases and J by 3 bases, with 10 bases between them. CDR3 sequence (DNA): TGTGCCAGCAGCCAAAGGAACCAGGACTATGGCTACACCTTC. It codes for CASSQRNQDYGYTF.